The present TCR beta chain was sequenced within a study of T-cell memory formation after mild COVID-19. Regarding the study as a whole: Among clones contracting day 15 to 85, CD4/CD8 was balanced, whereas later expanders leaned CD4+.

TCRdb analysed the 5' RACE reads with MiXCR anew, one entry per CDR3 protein. The sample holds hundreds of thousands of distinct CDR3 sequences, under 20% seen once. Note on this clonotype: Antigen specificity is unknown.

The CDR3 totals 13 residues. CDR1 LNHDA and CDR2 SQIVND come from the germline V gene (reference sequence). V was clipped by 5 bases and J by 6 bases, with 14 bases between them. This clonotype was obtained from an adult woman who had mild COVID-19 (a few samples of this study predate the infection). Cell type and time point are not known. This rearrangement joins TRBV19 to TRBJ2-7; either TRBD1 or TRBD2 may fit D (5 bases each). Sequencing input: PBMCs or a T cell subset sorted from them (not recorded which). CDR3 residues: CASSVQGEVEQYF. In nucleotides, the CDR3 is TGTGCCAGTAGTGTCCAGGGAGAGGTCGAGCAGTACTTC.